This T cell receptor (beta chain) was identified during a study of blood T cell repertoires in COVID-19. Sequenced by immunoSEQ multiplex PCR; TCRdb stores in-frame clones only, minus some. The sample lists 130,000 or so clones; roughly 83% were seen once. Sequences were obtained from peripheral blood. The receptor comes from a man aged 60 to 75 with acute or convalescent COVID-19.

CDR3 in amino acids: CASSSGVAGGTDTQYF. The DNA of the CDR3 is TGTGCCAGCAGCTCCGGCGTGGCGGGGGGGACAGATACGCAGTATTTT. V gene TRBV5-5 combines with J gene TRBJ2-3; 9 positions match TRBD2. The CDR3 extends over 16 amino acids. Germline-derived CDR1 and CDR2 are SGHKS and YYEKEE (reference sequence). V gave up 3 bases and J gave up 3 bases; unmatched junction bases: 8.